This paragraph covers one T cell receptor beta chain sequence. The record originates from a study of shared clonotypes between healthy human individuals. The CDR3 is 14 residues long. Germline loops: CDR1 SGHTS, CDR2 YDEGEE. The J segment lost 8 bases and the V segment lost 3 bases, leaving 7 bases of the junction unmatched. Only in-frame clones appear in the TCRdb table, and some are missing; sequencing was by immunoSEQ multiplex PCR. The data hold some 2,100,000 clones, with approximately 95% observed a single time. Specimen: naive CD4+ T cells sorted from blood. The subset denotes: CD45RA+ positively selected. The chain uses TRBV5-8 and TRBJ2-1, with 8 bases identical to TRBD1. The TCR was taken from a man in his late teens or twenties in good health. CDR3 residues: CASSSTGVSDEQFF. The CDR3 DNA sequence: TGTGCCAGCAGCTCGACAGGGGTAAGCGATGAGCAGTTCTTC. Looking up the rest from reference TRBV5-8 and TRBJ2-1 gives the full variable domain: EAGVTQSPTHLIKTRGQQATLRCSPISGHTSVYWYQQALGLGLQFLLWYDEGEERNRGNFPPRFSGRQFPNYSSELNVNALELEDSALYLCASSSTGVSDEQFFGPGTRLTVL.